The 28 T cell receptor beta chains below were found in one sample sequenced in a study of vaccination effects on CD4 cells after COVID-19. For these receptors, no antigen is known. Assay used: immunoSEQ multiplex PCR; TCRdb lists only in-frame clones, some missing. The table records 15,000 or so clones, about three quarters of them present only once. Viral peptide pools were used in the ViraFEST assay to expand antigen-specific CD4+ T cells, and sequencing came afterward. Between days 9 and 11 of culture, CD4+ T cells were separated out. By PCR, the person was confirmed to have had SARS-CoV-2 infection between March and December 2020. Each participant received a vaccine that was either BNT162b2 or mRNA-1273, given as two doses. The sample here was CD4+ T cells from PBMCs cultured with HCoV-NL63 spike peptides, taken after COVID-19 vaccination. Source of these receptors: a human donor who had a prior SARS-CoV-2 infection.

This clone came up a few times. The chain links TRBV5-1 to TRBJ2-2; D tentatively reads TRBD1 or TRBD2 (5 bases each). Germline values: CDR1 SGHRS, CDR2 YFSETQ. CDR3 size: 17 residues. V lost 0 bases and J 7 bases, leaving 19 bases between the germline ends. CDR3 sequence (DNA): TGCGCCAGCAGCTTGGTCCCGGGGCTAAGGAATGGCGGGGAGCTGTTTTTT. It specifies CASSLVPGLRNGGELFF. Filled out from reference TRBV5-1 and TRBJ2-2, the complete variable domain reads KAGVTQTPRYLIKTRGQQVTLSCSPISGHRSVSWYQQTPGQGLQFLFEYFSETQRNKGNFPGRFSGRQFSNSRSEMNVSTLELGDSALYLCASSLVPGLRNGGELFFGEGSRLTVL.

The V call is TRBV5-6, the J call TRBJ2-5; D tentatively reads TRBD1 or TRBD2 (6 bases each). Germline CDR1 is SGHDT and CDR2 is YYEEEE. This CDR3 comprises 15 residues. V was cut by 0 bases and J by 5 bases, with 14 bases left in between. CDR3 region: CASSLVGGPGETQYF. The CDR3 nucleotides read TGTGCCAGCAGCTTGGTGGGGGGCCCAGGGGAGACCCAGTACTTC.

The chain links TRBV11-2 to TRBJ2-7; D gene unclear. Germline V gene data show CDR1 as SGHAT and CDR2 as FQNNGV. The length of the CDR3 is 13 residues. V was pared by 4 bases and J by 6 bases, with 13 bases between. This chain's CDR3 is CASSSTQGGEQYF. The CDR3 DNA is TGTGCCAGCAGCTCAACACAAGGTGGCGAGCAGTACTTC.

The V gene is TRBV7-2, the J gene TRBJ2-7; D possibly corresponds to TRBD1 (5 bases). CDR1 is SGHTA and CDR2 is FQGNSA in the germline V gene. Trimming pared 4 bases from V and 5 bases from J, leaving 15 bases between. This CDR3 comprises 14 residues. The CDR3 protein is CASSSAGNSHEQYF. The CDR3 nucleotides read TGTGCCAGCAGCTCTGCAGGGAATTCCCACGAGCAGTACTTC.

The rearrangement joins TRBV2 to TRBJ2-2; a possible D gene is TRBD2 (5 bases). Looked up from germline, CDR1 is SNHLY and CDR2 is FYNNEI. Trimming took 7 bases from V and 3 from J, leaving 12 bases between them. The CDR3 runs to 14 residues. Here the CDR3 DNA reads TGTGCCAGCATGACTAACAGTGACACCGGGGAGCTGTTTTTT. Its protein is CASMTNSDTGELFF.

V and J are TRBV7-9 and TRBJ2-1; 7 nucleotides line up with TRBD2. Trimming cost V 10 bases and J 4 bases; bases outside gene matches: 10. CDR3 length: 14 amino acids. Germline V gene lookup returns CDR1 SEHNR and CDR2 FQNEAQ (reference sequence). CDR3: CATLETSQYNEQFF. The CDR3 bases are TGTGCCACCCTAGAGACTAGCCAGTACAATGAGCAGTTCTTC.

V and J are TRBV21-1 and TRBJ2-7; TRBD2, the D gene given by the table, was not confirmed from the DNA. TRBV21-1 is shown as a pseudogene. The CDR3 is 15 residues long. CDR3 sequence reads: CASSQGRGVPYEQYF. Here the CDR3 DNA reads TGTGCCAGCAGCCAAGGTCGCGGGGTCCCTTACGAGCAGTACTTC.

The chain has TRBV19 and TRBJ1-5; D is unclear. CDR3 size: 15 residues. Germline V lookup: CDR1 LNHDA, CDR2 SQIVND (reference sequence). V shed 3 bases and J shed 6 bases, with 15 bases lying between them. The CDR3 region is CASSISFTVGQPQHF. CDR3 coding DNA: TGTGCCAGTAGTATTAGTTTTACAGTAGGTCAGCCCCAGCATTTT.

The gene calls are TRBV19 and TRBJ2-5; TRBD1 matches at 11 bases. V shed 3 bases, J shed 4 bases, and the junction held 13 bases outside the gene matches. The CDR3 spans 18 residues. The germline CDR1 and CDR2 sequences are LNHDA and SQIVND (reference sequence). CDR3 amino acids: CASSILRTGGAGRETQYF. The CDR3 DNA reads TGTGCCAGTAGTATCCTGAGGACAGGGGGCGCGGGTCGAGAGACCCAGTACTTC.

V gene TRBV11-3 combines with J gene TRBJ1-1; D may be TRBD1 (6 bases). This CDR3 region has 13 residues. The V gene lost 4 bases and the J gene lost 0 bases, with 6 bases spanning the gap. Germline lookup yields CDR1 SGHNT and CDR2 YENEEA. DNA for the CDR3: TGTGCCAGCAGCTGGACAGTGAACACTGAAGCTTTCTTT. Amino acid sequence: CASSWTVNTEAFF.

The rearrangement joins TRBV21-1 to TRBJ2-5; the listed D gene, TRBD1, was not tested against the DNA. TRBV21-1 is assigned pseudogene status. CDR3 length equals 17 residues. CDR3 protein: CASSKDQGTGEWETQYF. The CDR3 coding sequence is TGTGCCAGCAGCAAAGATCAAGGGACAGGGGAGTGGGAGACCCAGTACTTC.

The CDR3 region has the DNA TGTGCCAGTAGTATTTGGACTGGGGATACGCAGTATTTT. Protein: CASSIWTGDTQYF. The V and J genes are TRBV19 and TRBJ2-3, with a possible D match to TRBD2 (5 bases). The CDR3 loop spans 13 amino acids. Trimming removed 3 bases from V and 6 bases from J, with 10 bases in between. In germline, CDR1 is LNHDA, CDR2 SQIVND (reference sequence).

The rearrangement joins TRBV29-1 to TRBJ1-1, with D tentatively TRBD1 (5 bases). The CDR3 extends over 13 amino acids. Germline assignment: CDR1 SQVTM and CDR2 ANQGSEA. Trimming pared 2 bases from V and 0 bases from J, leaving 7 bases between. CDR3 DNA sequence: TGCAGCGTTGAAAGGACACTGAACACTGAAGCTTTCTTT. Amino acid sequence: CSVERTLNTEAFF.

This sequence joins TRBV7-2 and TRBJ2-5; D is unclear. Germline V gene lookup returns CDR1 SGHTA and CDR2 FQGNSA. The V end lost 1 base, the J end lost 5 bases, and 8 bases lay between the germline ends. CDR3 length: 13 amino acids. This CDR3 is CASSLDGWETQYF. The CDR3 coding sequence is TGTGCCAGCAGCTTAGATGGGTGGGAGACCCAGTACTTC.

The V gene is TRBV5-1, the J gene TRBJ2-1; D may match TRBD1 or TRBD2 (5 bases each). V was cut by 1 base and J by 1 base, with 12 bases left in between. The CDR3 has 16 amino acids. Germline lookup yields CDR1 SGHRS and CDR2 YFSETQ. DNA of the CDR3: TGCGCCAGCAGCTTGTACGGGGCCCCATCCTACAATGAGCAGTTCTTC. It is translated as CASSLYGAPSYNEQFF. The full variable domain, in which reference TRBV5-1 and TRBJ2-1 provide the parts outside the CDR3, is KAGVTQTPRYLIKTRGQQVTLSCSPISGHRSVSWYQQTPGQGLQFLFEYFSETQRNKGNFPGRFSGRQFSNSRSEMNVSTLELGDSALYLCASSLYGAPSYNEQFFGPGTRLTVL.

This sequence joins TRBV18 and TRBJ2-2, with TRBD1 matching over 9 bases. V gave up 1 base and J gave up 0 bases; unmatched junction bases: 3. Germline lookup yields CDR1 KGHSH and CDR2 LQKENI. The CDR3 covers 17 residues. CDR3 sequence (DNA): TGTGCCAGCTCACCACTGACAGGGGGGTCGAACACCGGGGAGCTGTTTTTT. It encodes CASSPLTGGSNTGELFF.

V and J are TRBV5-1 and TRBJ2-2; 10 bases align to TRBD2. J lost 7 bases, V lost 2 bases, and 11 bases had no gene match. Germline CDR1 SGHRS, CDR2 YFSETQ. The CDR3 is 17 residues long. The CDR3 is CASSLLERGGSGGELFF. In DNA, the CDR3 is TGCGCCAGCAGCTTACTAGAGCGGGGGGGCTCTGGCGGGGAGCTGTTTTTT. The variable domain in full, with the rest retrieved from reference TRBV5-1 and TRBJ2-2, is KAGVTQTPRYLIKTRGQQVTLSCSPISGHRSVSWYQQTPGQGLQFLFEYFSETQRNKGNFPGRFSGRQFSNSRSEMNVSTLELGDSALYLCASSLLERGGSGGELFFGEGSRLTVL.

The CDR3 region is CSAYLHEQYF. CDR3 sequence (DNA): TGCAGTGCATACTTGCACGAGCAGTACTTC. The V and J genes are TRBV20-1 and TRBJ2-7; D remains ambiguous. The CDR3 spans 10 residues. V was clipped by 6 bases and J by 5 bases, with 8 bases between them. Germline V lookup: CDR1 DFQATT, CDR2 SNEGSKA (reference sequence).

In regard to this clone: A read error may account for a junction end that differs from germline. The chain links TRBV27 to TRBJ2-5, with a tentative D call TRBD1 (6 bases). Germline-derived CDR1 and CDR2 are MNHEY and SMNVEV (reference sequence). The CDR3 has 13 amino acids. The CDR3 region is CASSNRGGEAQYF. The CDR3 region has the DNA TGTGCCAGCAGTAATCGAGGGGGAGAGGCCCAGTACTTC.

The chain recombines TRBV3-1 (or the pseudogene TRBV3-2) with TRBJ2-7, with TRBD2 identical over 12 bases. V shed 4 bases and J 3 bases; nucleotides not matched to a gene: 10. The germline V gene encodes CDR1 LGHDT and CDR2 YNNKEL (reference sequence). The CDR3 is 17 amino acids. The DNA of the CDR3 is TGTGCCAGCAGCCCCCCTGGACTAGCGGGGTACTACTACGAGCAGTACTTC. It specifies CASSPPGLAGYYYEQYF.

The gene calls are TRBV7-3 and TRBJ2-1, with TRBD1 identical over 7 bases. This CDR3 has 16 amino acids. Germline V gene data show CDR1 as SGHTA and CDR2 as FQGTGA. V lost 2 bases and J lost 8; bases outside the gene matches: 12. CDR3 loop: CASSLSPGRGGDEQFF. The CDR3 coding sequence is TGTGCCAGCAGCTTATCCCCGGGGAGAGGGGGCGATGAGCAGTTCTTC.

The V gene is TRBV18, the J gene TRBJ2-1, with 9 positions matching TRBD1. CDR3 length: 17 amino acids. Germline CDR1 KGHSH, CDR2 LQKENI. V was pared by 3 bases and J by 6 bases, with 12 bases of the junction left unmatched. Written as DNA, the CDR3 is TGTGCCAGCTCACCTTCACCACCGGGACAGGGTGCCAATGAGCAGTTCTTC. Translated, it gives CASSPSPPGQGANEQFF. Based on the CDR3 plus reference TRBV18 and TRBJ2-1, the full variable domain is NAGVMQNPRHLVRRRGQEARLRCSPMKGHSHVYWYRQLPEEGLKFMVYLQKENIIDESGMPKERFSAEFPKEGPSILRIQQVVRGDSAAYFCASSPSPPGQGANEQFFGPGTRLTVL.

A few counts support this clone. The chain carries TRBV7-9 and TRBJ1-1; D is undetermined. V was shortened by 7 bases and J by 7 bases, with 13 bases between the two germline ends. Germline CDR1 is SEHNR and CDR2 is FQNEAQ (reference sequence). This CDR3 is built from 12 residues. Here the CDR3 reads CASTRTDFEAFF. For the CDR3, the DNA is TGTGCCAGCACTCGGACGGACTTTGAAGCTTTCTTT.

The V call is TRBV7-2, the J call TRBJ2-3, with TRBD2 as a possible D gene (7 bases). Per the germline V gene, CDR1 is SGHTA and CDR2 is FQGNSA. V was clipped by 3 bases and J by 1 base, with 11 bases between them. The CDR3 length is 15 residues. The CDR3 DNA sequence: TGTGCCAGCAGCTTTTTAGGGGGGGGCACAGATACGCAGTATTTT. Translation: CASSFLGGGTDTQYF.

This sequence joins TRBV6-1 and TRBJ1-2, with a possible D match to TRBD1 (5 bases). The germline gives CDR1 MNHNS, CDR2 SASEGT. V lost 3 bases and J lost 8, with 13 bases in between. CDR3 size: 13 residues. CDR3 loop: CASSEGSGYGYTF. The CDR3 bases are TGTGCCAGCAGTGAGGGTTCAGGGTACGGCTACACCTTC.

This chain joins TRBV5-6 and TRBJ2-7; D may be TRBD1 (5 bases). Germline loops: CDR1 SGHDT, CDR2 YYEEEE. The CDR3 has 12 residues. Trimming left V 4 bases short and J 4 bases short, with 9 bases between. CDR3 residues: CASSRGPYEQYF. CDR3 nucleotides: TGTGCCAGCAGCAGGGGCCCGTACGAGCAGTACTTC.

The chain carries TRBV10-2 and TRBJ2-7; TRBD2 matches at 10 bases. V lost 6 bases to trimming and J lost 2 bases; unmatched junction nucleotides: 4. The CDR3 totals 14 residues. CDR1 is WSHSY, CDR2 SAAADI, per germline. The CDR3 is CASRGTSDPYEQYF. The CDR3 bases are TGCGCCAGCAGGGGGACTAGCGACCCCTACGAGCAGTACTTC.

The chain combines TRBV30 with TRBJ2-4; possible D gene TRBD2, 7 bases. This CDR3 is built from 15 residues. The V and J ends lost 2 bases and 7 bases respectively, with 18 bases between them. Germline assignment: CDR1 GTSNPN and CDR2 SVGIG (reference sequence). The CDR3 protein is CAWSPPGRGGNIQYF. The CDR3 bases are TGTGCCTGGAGTCCTCCGGGAAGGGGGGGGAACATTCAGTACTTC.